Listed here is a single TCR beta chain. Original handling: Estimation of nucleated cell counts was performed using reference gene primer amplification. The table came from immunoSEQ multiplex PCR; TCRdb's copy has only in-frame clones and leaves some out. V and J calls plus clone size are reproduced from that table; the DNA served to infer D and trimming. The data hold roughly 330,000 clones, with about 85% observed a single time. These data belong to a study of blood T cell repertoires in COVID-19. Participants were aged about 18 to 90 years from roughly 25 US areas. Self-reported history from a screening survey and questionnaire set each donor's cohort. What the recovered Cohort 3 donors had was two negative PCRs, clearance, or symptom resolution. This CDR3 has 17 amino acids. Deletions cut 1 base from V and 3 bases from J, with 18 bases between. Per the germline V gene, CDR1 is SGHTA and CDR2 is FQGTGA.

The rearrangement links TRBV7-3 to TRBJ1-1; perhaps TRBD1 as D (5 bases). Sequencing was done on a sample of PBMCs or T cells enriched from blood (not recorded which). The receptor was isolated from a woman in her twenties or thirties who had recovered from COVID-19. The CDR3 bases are TGTGCCAGCAGCTTAAAGGAGGGGAAGGGGAGGTACACTGAAGCTTTCTTT. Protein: CASSLKEGKGRYTEAFF. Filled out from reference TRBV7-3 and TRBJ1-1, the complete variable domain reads GAGVSQTPSNKVTEKGKYVELRCDPISGHTALYWYRQSLGQGPEFLIYFQGTGAADDSGLPNDRFFAVRPEGSVSTLKIQRTERGDSAVYLCASSLKEGKGRYTEAFFGQGTRLTVV.